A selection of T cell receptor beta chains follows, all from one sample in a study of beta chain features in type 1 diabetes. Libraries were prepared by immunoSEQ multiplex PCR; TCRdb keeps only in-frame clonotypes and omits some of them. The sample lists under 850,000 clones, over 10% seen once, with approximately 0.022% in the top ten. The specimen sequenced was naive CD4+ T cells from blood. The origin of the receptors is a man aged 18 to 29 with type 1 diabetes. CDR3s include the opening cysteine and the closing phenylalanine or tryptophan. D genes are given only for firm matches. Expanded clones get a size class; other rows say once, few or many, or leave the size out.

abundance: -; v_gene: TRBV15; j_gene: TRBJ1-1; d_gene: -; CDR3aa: CATSVRQNTEAFF; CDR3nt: TGTGCCACCAGCGTTAGACAGAACACTGAAGCTTTCTTT
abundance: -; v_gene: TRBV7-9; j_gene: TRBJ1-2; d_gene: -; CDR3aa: CASSLAGGANYGYTF; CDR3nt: TGTGCCAGCAGCTTAGCGGGGGGAGCTAACTATGGCTACACCTTC
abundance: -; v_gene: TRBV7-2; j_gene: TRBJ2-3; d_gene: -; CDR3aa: CASSLLVGSDTQYF; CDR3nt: TGTGCCAGCAGCTTATTGGTGGGATCAGATACGCAGTATTTT
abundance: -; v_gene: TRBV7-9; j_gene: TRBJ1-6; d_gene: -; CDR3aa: CASSPPWGDSPLHF; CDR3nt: TGTGCCAGCAGCCCCCCCTGGGGGGATTCACCCCTCCACTTT
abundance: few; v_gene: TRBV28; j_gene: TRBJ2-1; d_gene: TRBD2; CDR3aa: CASTSRGGTSISYNEQFF; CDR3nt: TGTGCCAGCACCTCACGTGGGGGGACTAGTATCTCCTACAATGAGCAGTTCTTC
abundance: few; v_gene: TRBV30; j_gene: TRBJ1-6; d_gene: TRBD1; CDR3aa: CAWSVGSGGNSPLHF; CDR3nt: TGTGCCTGGAGTGTGGGTTCAGGGGGCAATTCACCCCTCCACTTT
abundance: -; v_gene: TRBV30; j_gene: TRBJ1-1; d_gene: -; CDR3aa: CAWSNGQTNTEAFF; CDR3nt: TGTGCCTGGAGTAACGGGCAGACGAACACTGAAGCTTTCTTT
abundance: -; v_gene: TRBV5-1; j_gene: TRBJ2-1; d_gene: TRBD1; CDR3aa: CASSLTGSSYNEQFF; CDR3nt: TGCGCCAGCAGCCTGACAGGGAGCTCCTACAATGAGCAGTTCTTC
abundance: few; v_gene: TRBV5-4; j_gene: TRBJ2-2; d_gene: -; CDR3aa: CASSTGLQTGELFF; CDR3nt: TGTGCCAGCAGCACGGGATTACAGACCGGGGAGCTGTTTTTT
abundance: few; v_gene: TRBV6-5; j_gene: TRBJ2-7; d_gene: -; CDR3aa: CASRTGPYEQYF; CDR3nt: TGTGCCAGCAGGACAGGTCCCTACGAGCAGTACTTC
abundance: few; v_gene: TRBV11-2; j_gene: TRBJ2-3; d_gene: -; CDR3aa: CASTVDPGRADTQYF; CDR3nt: TGTGCCAGCACCGTAGACCCTGGCAGGGCAGATACGCAGTATTTT
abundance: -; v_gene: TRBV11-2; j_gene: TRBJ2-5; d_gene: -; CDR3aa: CASSLVGVQETQYF; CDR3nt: TGTGCCAGCAGCTTAGTTGGGGTCCAAGAGACCCAGTACTTC
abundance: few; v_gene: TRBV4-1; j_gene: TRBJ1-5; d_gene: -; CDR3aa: CASSQEGQATGNQPQHF; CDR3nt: TGCGCCAGCAGCCAAGAGGGGCAGGCCACGGGCAATCAGCCCCAGCATTTT
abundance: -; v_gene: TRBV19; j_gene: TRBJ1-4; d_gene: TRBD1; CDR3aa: CASSTLDRGGTNEKLFF; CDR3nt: TGTGCCAGTAGTACCCTCGACAGGGGCGGCACTAATGAAAAACTGTTTTTT
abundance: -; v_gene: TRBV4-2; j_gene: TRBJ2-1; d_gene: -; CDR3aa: CASSQAGASNEQFF; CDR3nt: TGTGCCAGCAGCCAAGCGGGAGCGAGCAATGAGCAGTTCTTC
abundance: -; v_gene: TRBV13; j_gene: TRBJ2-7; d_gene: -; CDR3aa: CASSLSRASYEQYF; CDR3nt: TGTGCCAGCAGCTTAAGCCGGGCATCCTACGAGCAGTACTTC
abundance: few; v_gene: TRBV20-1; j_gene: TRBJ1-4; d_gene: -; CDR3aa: CSASPIEKLFF; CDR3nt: TGCAGTGCTAGCCCGATAGAAAAACTGTTTTTT
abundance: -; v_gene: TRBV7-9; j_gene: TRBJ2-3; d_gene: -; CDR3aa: CASSPVGGTSTDTQYF; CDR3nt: TGTGCCAGCAGCCCGGTTGGGGGGACTAGCACAGATACGCAGTATTTT
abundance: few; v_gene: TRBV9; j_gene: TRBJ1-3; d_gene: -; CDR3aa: CASSVGAGSSGNTIYF; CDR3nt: TGTGCCAGCAGCGTAGGGGCGGGGAGCTCTGGAAACACCATATATTTT
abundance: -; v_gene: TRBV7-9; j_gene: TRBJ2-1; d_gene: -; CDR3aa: CASSSNGQLNEQFF; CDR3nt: TGTGCCAGCAGCTCAAACGGACAGCTCAATGAGCAGTTCTTC
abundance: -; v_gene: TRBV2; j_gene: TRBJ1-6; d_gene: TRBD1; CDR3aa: CASSGDRDNSPLHF; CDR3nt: TGTGCCAGCAGTGGAGACAGGGATAATTCACCCCTCCACTTT
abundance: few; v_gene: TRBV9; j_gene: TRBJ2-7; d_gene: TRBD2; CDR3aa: CASSPGLAGDSYEQYF; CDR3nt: TGTGCCAGCAGCCCGGGACTAGCGGGGGACTCCTACGAGCAGTACTTC
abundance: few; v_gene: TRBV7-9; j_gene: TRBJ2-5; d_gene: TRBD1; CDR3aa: CASSLRGQGETQYF; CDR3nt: TGTGCCAGCAGCTTACGGGGACAGGGAGAGACCCAGTACTTC
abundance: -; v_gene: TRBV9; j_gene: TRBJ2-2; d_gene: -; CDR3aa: CASSVAGWGAGTGELFF; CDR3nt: TGTGCCAGCAGCGTAGCGGGATGGGGGGCCGGCACCGGGGAGCTGTTTTTT
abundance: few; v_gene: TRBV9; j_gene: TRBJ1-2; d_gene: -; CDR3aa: CASSVTQNSYGYTF; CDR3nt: TGTGCCAGCAGCGTGACGCAGAACTCTTATGGCTACACCTTC
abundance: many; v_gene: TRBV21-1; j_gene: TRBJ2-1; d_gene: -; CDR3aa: CATDPGDEQFF; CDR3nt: TGTGCCACCGATCCGGGCGATGAGCAGTTCTTC
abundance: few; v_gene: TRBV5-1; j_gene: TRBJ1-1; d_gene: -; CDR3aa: CASSLLQASEAFF; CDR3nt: TGCGCCAGCAGCTTGTTACAGGCATCAGAAGCTTTCTTT
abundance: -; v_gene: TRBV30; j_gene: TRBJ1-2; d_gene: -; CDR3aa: CAWSVYYGYTF; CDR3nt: TGTGCCTGGAGTGTGTACTATGGCTACACCTTC
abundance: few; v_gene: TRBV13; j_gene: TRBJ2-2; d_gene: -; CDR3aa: CASSLRTANTGELFF; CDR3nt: TGTGCCAGCAGCCTCCGGACAGCCAACACCGGGGAGCTGTTTTTT
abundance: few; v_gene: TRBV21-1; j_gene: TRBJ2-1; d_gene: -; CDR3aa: CASSKGEGQGYNEQFF; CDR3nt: TGTGCCAGCAGCAAAGGGGAGGGACAGGGTTACAATGAGCAGTTCTTC
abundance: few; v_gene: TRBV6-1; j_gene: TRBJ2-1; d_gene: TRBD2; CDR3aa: CASSEWGGGDEQFF; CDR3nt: TGTGCCAGCAGTGAATGGGGCGGGGGAGATGAGCAGTTCTTC
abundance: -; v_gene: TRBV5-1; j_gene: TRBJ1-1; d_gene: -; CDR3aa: CASSLNHQGNTEAFF; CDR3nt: TGCGCCAGCAGCTTGAATCACCAAGGGAACACTGAAGCTTTCTTT
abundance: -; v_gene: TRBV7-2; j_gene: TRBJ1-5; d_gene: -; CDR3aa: CASSLVSGRGSNQPQHF; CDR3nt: TGTGCCAGCAGCTTAGTGTCGGGAAGAGGGAGCAATCAGCCCCAGCATTTT
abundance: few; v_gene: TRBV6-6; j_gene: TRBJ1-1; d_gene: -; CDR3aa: CASLLRGVTRAFF; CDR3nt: TGTGCCAGCCTCCTCCGCGGGGTTACAAGGGCTTTCTTT
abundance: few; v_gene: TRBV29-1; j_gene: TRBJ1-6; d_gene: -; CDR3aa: CSVAEANSPLHF; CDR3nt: TGCAGCGTGGCGGAAGCGAATTCACCCCTCCACTTT
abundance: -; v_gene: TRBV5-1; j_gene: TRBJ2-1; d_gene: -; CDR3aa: CASSLRGDNEQFF; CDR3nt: TGCGCCAGCAGCTTACGGGGAGACAATGAGCAGTTCTTC
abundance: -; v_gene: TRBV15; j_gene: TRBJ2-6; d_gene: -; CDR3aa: CATSTGPGANVLTF; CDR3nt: TGTGCCACCAGTACAGGGCCTGGGGCCAACGTCCTGACTTTC
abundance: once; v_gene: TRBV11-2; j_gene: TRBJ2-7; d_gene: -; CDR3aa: CASSRRDSSGDTEQYF; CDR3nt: TGTGCCAGCAGTCGCCGGGACAGTAGCGGGGATACCGAGCAGTACTTC
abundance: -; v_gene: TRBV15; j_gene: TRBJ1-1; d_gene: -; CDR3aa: CATSGTGRASEAFF; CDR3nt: TGTGCCACCAGCGGGACCGGGAGGGCATCTGAAGCTTTCTTT
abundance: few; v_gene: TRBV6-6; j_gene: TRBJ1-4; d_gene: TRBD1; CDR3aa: CASRQGAFEKLFF; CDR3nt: TGTGCCAGTCGACAGGGGGCTTTCGAAAAACTGTTTTTT